This TCR beta chain was identified in a study of PD-1 blockade in classical Hodgkin lymphoma. On this clone itself: The antigen is not known.

Libraries were prepared by immunoSEQ multiplex PCR; TCRdb keeps only in-frame clonotypes and omits some of them. The table shows tens of thousands of clones, with about 83% occurring only once. The V segment lost 0 bases and the J segment 2 bases; nucleotides outside the gene matches: 0. CDR3 length: 16 residues. Germline values: CDR1 SGHVS, CDR2 FNYEAQ. Described time point: cycle 4 day 1 (C4D1), after 6 weeks of nivolumab. After autologous stem cell transplantation all patients relapsed, and prior brentuximab vedotin exposure differed between cohorts. The study's findings and limits: At baseline, newly diagnosed patients reportedly showed less TCR diversity than healthy donors. Nivolumab starters within 1 year of ASCT were excluded. Those achieving complete response showed baseline diversity like newly diagnosed patients. The repertoire differences lack a defined cause, possibly disease activity or prior therapy.

This sequence originates from a human donor with classical Hodgkin lymphoma. Sequencing was performed on peripheral blood mononuclear cells (PBMCs), taken before the fourth cycle of nivolumab. The V call is TRBV7-6, the J call TRBJ2-1; 11 bases fit TRBD2. The CDR3: CASSLASGRAYNEQFF. The CDR3 bases are TGTGCCAGCAGCTTAGCTAGCGGGAGGGCCTACAATGAGCAGTTCTTC.